This T cell receptor (beta chain) emerged from a study of blood T cell repertoires in COVID-19. As handled by the study authors: Reference gene primer amplification in the assay estimated nucleated cell counts. Sequencing was performed with immunoSEQ multiplex PCR; in TCRdb, only in-frame clones are kept and a portion is missing. V, J and clone size were drawn from that table, and D and trimming were deduced from the DNA. The repertoire holds about 220,000 clones, with less than 90% as singletons. Study members were between about 18 and 95 years old and lived in fewer than 30 US regions. What the recovered Cohort 3 donors had was two negative PCRs, clearance, or symptom resolution. The germline V gene has CDR1 ENHRY and CDR2 SYGVKD. J gave up 8 bases and V 5 bases, and 6 bases lay outside the gene matches. CDR3 length: 13 amino acids.

Sequenced sample: PBMCs or T cells enriched from blood (not recorded which). The chain links TRBV10-3 to TRBJ1-2; 9 bases map to TRBD1. The receptor's source is a middle-aged woman who had recovered from COVID-19. CDR3 amino acids: CAISPGQGHGYTF. The CDR3 bases are TGTGCCATCAGTCCGGGACAGGGACACGGCTACACCTTC.